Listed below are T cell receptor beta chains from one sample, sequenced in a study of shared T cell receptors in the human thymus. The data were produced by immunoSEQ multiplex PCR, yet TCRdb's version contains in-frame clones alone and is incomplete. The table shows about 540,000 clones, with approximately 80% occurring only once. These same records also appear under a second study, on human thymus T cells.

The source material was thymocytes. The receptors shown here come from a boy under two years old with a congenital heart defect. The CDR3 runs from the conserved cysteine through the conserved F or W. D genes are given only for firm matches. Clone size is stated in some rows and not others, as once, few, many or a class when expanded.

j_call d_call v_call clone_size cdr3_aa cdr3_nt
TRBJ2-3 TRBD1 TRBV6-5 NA CASTHRGSTDTQYF TGTGCCAGCACTCACAGGGGTAGCACAGATACGCAGTATTTT
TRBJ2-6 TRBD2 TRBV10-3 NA CAISESRLAGVSGANVLTF TGTGCCATCAGTGAGTCGAGGCTAGCGGGAGTCTCTGGGGCCAACGTCCTGACTTTC
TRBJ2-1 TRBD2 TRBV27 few CASIPGGGPDNEQFF TGTGCCAGCATCCCGGGGGGAGGGCCGGACAATGAGCAGTTCTTC
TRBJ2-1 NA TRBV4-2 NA CASSQDSLGRGHPYNEQFF TGTGCCAGCAGCCAAGACTCCTTAGGGCGGGGCCACCCCTACAATGAGCAGTTCTTC
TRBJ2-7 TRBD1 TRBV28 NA CASSPETGTGAHEQYF TGTGCCAGCAGTCCCGAAACCGGGACAGGGGCCCACGAGCAGTACTTC
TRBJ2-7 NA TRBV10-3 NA CAISGPRVPQYEQYF TGTGCCATCAGCGGCCCCCGGGTCCCCCAATACGAGCAGTACTTC
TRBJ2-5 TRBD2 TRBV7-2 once CASSLFLGTSFPPQETQYF TGTGCCAGCAGCTTATTCCTGGGGACTAGTTTCCCCCCACAAGAGACCCAGTACTTC
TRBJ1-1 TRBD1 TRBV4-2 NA CASSQDLLTTGAGATFF TGTGCCAGCAGCCAAGATCTCCTTACAACAGGGGCCGGTGCGACTTTCTTT
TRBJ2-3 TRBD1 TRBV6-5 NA CASSYQGGTDTQYF TGTGCCAGCAGTTACCAGGGGGGCACAGATACGCAGTATTTT
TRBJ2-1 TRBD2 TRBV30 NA CAWSRLAGEVKSSYNEQFF TGTGCCTGGAGTCGACTAGCGGGAGAGGTCAAAAGCTCCTACAATGAGCAGTTCTTC
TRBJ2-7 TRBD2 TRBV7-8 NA CASSPNVREGSYEQYF TGTGCCAGCAGCCCTAATGTCCGGGAGGGGTCCTACGAGCAGTACTTC
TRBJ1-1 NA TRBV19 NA CASSIGEEDTEAFF TGTGCCAGTAGTATAGGGGAGGAGGACACTGAAGCTTTCTTT
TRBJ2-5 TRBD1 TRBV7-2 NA CASSRRQGQPQETQYF TGTGCCAGCAGCCGCAGGCAGGGACAGCCCCAAGAGACCCAGTACTTC